Listed here are 11 T cell receptor beta chains from one sample, sequenced in a study of T cell responses to AZD1222 COVID-19 vaccine. The repertoire was sequenced with immunoSEQ multiplex PCR; TCRdb's copy has only in-frame clones and lacks some. The table lists roughly 160,000 clones, over 75% of them singletons. This sample comprised peripheral blood, obtained 28 days after the second AZD1222 dose. These receptors came from an adult who received the AZD1222 COVID-19 vaccine.

This chain uses TRBV5-1 with TRBJ1-4; possibly TRBD1 for D (6 bases). V was pared by 3 bases and J by 4 bases, with 10 bases between. The CDR3 has 14 residues. Germline V gene lookup returns CDR1 SGHRS and CDR2 YFSETQ. CDR3 amino acids: CASSSDSFNEKLFF. The CDR3 DNA reads TGCGCCAGCAGCTCGGACAGTTTTAATGAAAAACTGTTTTTT.

The rearrangement joins TRBV4-3 to TRBJ1-1; D not certain. CDR3 length: 15 residues. Germline V gene data show CDR1 as LGHNA and CDR2 as YSLEER. Trimming removed 3 bases from V and 4 bases from J, with 15 bases in between. The CDR3, as DNA: TGCGCCAGCAGCCAGGACGAGAGGGCCGGCACTGAAGCTTTCTTT. Encoded protein: CASSQDERAGTEAFF.

The V and J genes are TRBV7-2 and TRBJ1-4, with D maybe TRBD1 (5 bases). Germline V gives CDR1 SGHTA, CDR2 FQGNSA. V lost 1 base and J 7 bases, leaving 10 bases between the germline ends. The CDR3 spans 14 residues. This CDR3 is CASSLGGVAEKLFF. The CDR3 bases are TGTGCCAGCAGCTTAGGGGGGGTGGCTGAAAAACTGTTTTTT.

The chain employs TRBV19 and TRBJ2-1, with a possible D match to TRBD2 (6 bases). Germline values: CDR1 LNHDA, CDR2 SQIVND (reference sequence). CDR3 length: 15 amino acids. Trimming took off 1 base at V and 9 bases at J, with 16 bases between the two ends. CDR3 bases: TGTGCCAGTAGTATAGTAGTGGGTCTCGGGGGTGAGCAGTTCTTC. Translating gives CASSIVVGLGGEQFF.

This chain connects TRBV6-5 to TRBJ1-5, with D maybe TRBD1 (5 bases). Trimming shortened V by 6 bases and J by 3 bases, and 9 bases separated the two germline ends. The CDR3 runs 13 residues. Per the germline V gene, CDR1 is MNHEY and CDR2 is SVGAGI. The CDR3 reads CASSGAHNQPQHF. The CDR3 DNA follows: TGTGCCAGCAGCGGGGCCCACAATCAGCCCCAGCATTTT.

A remark on this clone: The sample contains more than one DNA sequence encoding this CDR3. This rearrangement joins TRBV5-1 to TRBJ2-3; TRBD2 might be the D (6 bases). Germline V gene sequence: CDR1 SGHRS, CDR2 YFSETQ. There are 15 residues in the CDR3. V lost 0 bases, J lost 1 base, and 9 bases lay in between. As DNA, the CDR3 is TGCGCCAGCAGCTTGGCAGGAGGGGGCACAGATACGCAGTATTTT. Protein sequence: CASSLAGGGTDTQYF.

The chain combines TRBV9 with TRBJ2-2; possibly TRBD1 for D (5 bases). V was shortened by 3 bases and J by 5 bases, with 8 bases between the two germline ends. CDR3 length: 13 residues. Per the germline V gene, CDR1 is SGDLS and CDR2 is YYNGEE. The CDR3: CASSEQDTGELFF. CDR3 DNA: TGTGCCAGCAGCGAACAGGATACCGGGGAGCTGTTTTTT.

The chain recombines TRBV11-2 with TRBJ2-7; D could derive from TRBD1 or TRBD2 (5 bases each). The CDR3 covers 15 residues. The germline V and J ends were trimmed by 5 bases and 2 bases, with 16 bases remaining between them. Germline values: CDR1 SGHAT, CDR2 FQNNGV. The CDR3 bases are TGTGCCAGCAGCCCGTCGCGAGGGGTTACCTACGAGCAGTACTTC. This encodes CASSPSRGVTYEQYF. Combining the CDR3 with reference TRBV11-2 and TRBJ2-7 gives the whole variable domain EAGVAQSPRYKIIEKRQSVAFWCNPISGHATLYWYQQILGQGPKLLIQFQNNGVVDDSQLPKDRFSAERLKGVDSTLKIQPAKLEDSAVYLCASSPSRGVTYEQYFGPGTRLTVT.

The chain uses TRBV11-2 and TRBJ2-1; D is ambiguous. The CDR3 sequence is 17 residues long. CDR1 and CDR2 from the germline V gene are SGHAT and FQNNGV. The V end lost 5 bases, the J end lost 0 bases, and 17 bases lay between the germline ends. The CDR3 is CASSQAPGFSSYNEQFF. CDR3 in DNA: TGTGCCAGCAGCCAGGCTCCGGGTTTCAGCTCCTACAATGAGCAGTTCTTC. Full variable domain (missing parts from reference TRBV11-2 and TRBJ2-1): EAGVAQSPRYKIIEKRQSVAFWCNPISGHATLYWYQQILGQGPKLLIQFQNNGVVDDSQLPKDRFSAERLKGVDSTLKIQPAKLEDSAVYLCASSQAPGFSSYNEQFFGPGTRLTVL.

CDR3 in amino acids: CASSSVGDTYQPQHF. The CDR3 coding sequence is TGTGCCAGCTCATCGGTCGGGGACACCTATCAGCCCCAGCATTTT. V is TRBV18 and J is TRBJ1-5; maybe TRBD1 (6 bases). V gave up 5 bases and J gave up 5 bases, with 16 bases separating them. The CDR3 is 15 amino acids. Looked up from germline, CDR1 is KGHSH and CDR2 is LQKENI.

The genes are TRBV18 and TRBJ1-3, with 8 bases matching TRBD1. This CDR3 region has 16 residues. The germline V gene has CDR1 KGHSH and CDR2 LQKENI. The V gene end was trimmed by 4 bases and the J gene end by 3 bases; junction bases not matched to a gene: 8. CDR3: CASSQPWTGLGNTIYF. In DNA, the CDR3 is TGTGCCAGCTCACAGCCTTGGACAGGGCTTGGAAACACCATATATTTT.